This T cell receptor (beta chain) stems from a study of blood T cell repertoires in COVID-19. Study-level background: COVID-19 samples from acute and convalescent phases originated in the United States, Italy and Spain. Nucleic acid was either cDNA or gDNA, and it came from T cells, B-cell-depleted T cells, or PBMCs.

In the original processing: For nucleated cells, counts were estimated from reference gene primer amplification. Only in-frame clones appear in the TCRdb table, and some are missing; sequencing was by immunoSEQ multiplex PCR. V and J calls and clone size are those listed in that table; D and trimming were worked out from the DNA. This table has around 110,000 clones, 90% appearing once. The sample consisted of peripheral blood. The clonotype comes from a human donor with active COVID-19. The donor label of this sample is uncertain.

The CDR3 loop is CASSYAGLGTEAFF. Here the CDR3 DNA reads TGTGCCAGCAGTTACGCGGGGTTAGGCACTGAAGCTTTCTTT. The chain has TRBV6-5 and TRBJ1-1; no firm D call. The V end was cut by 2 bases, the J end by 4 bases, with 11 bases between. There are 14 residues in the CDR3. CDR1 and CDR2 (germline): MNHEY, SVGAGI.